These 24 T cell receptor beta chains were all obtained from the same sample, sequenced in a study of Ad26.COV2.S vaccination and SARS-CoV-2 variants. Profiling relied on immunoSEQ multiplex PCR, and the TCRdb table lists in-frame clones only, not all of them. Counted here are about 500,000 clones, roughly 87% occurring once; the ten biggest clones make up 1.5% to 2%. Documented treatment: 19 received Ad26.COV2.S at low or high dose, single or two shots; 5 received placebo; per-sample allocation not given. Samples came from day 63 after the first vaccine or placebo injection. This sample comprised peripheral blood, obtained in a trial of Ad26.COV2.S vaccine versus placebo. The receptors derive from a person aged 18 to 65 who received the Ad26.COV2.S COVID-19 vaccine or a placebo.

A remark on this clone: The sample carries other DNA sequences with the same CDR3. The chain couples TRBV27 to TRBJ1-6; 9 bases fit TRBD1. Germline values: CDR1 MNHEY, CDR2 SMNVEV (reference sequence). V was pared by 2 bases and J by 7 bases, with 3 bases of the junction left unmatched. The CDR3 totals 15 residues. The CDR3 here is CASSLSDRGNSPLHF. Written as DNA, the CDR3 is TGTGCCAGCAGTTTAAGCGACAGGGGGAATTCACCCCTCCACTTT.

Comment on this clone: Other DNA sequences in the sample encode the same CDR3. The chain combines TRBV7-2 with TRBJ1-6; the D gene is possibly TRBD1 (5 bases). With 1 base removed from V and 7 bases from J, the gap between germline ends came to 11 bases. Germline V gives CDR1 SGHTA, CDR2 FQGNSA. This CDR3 has 15 residues. CDR3 loop: CASSLGDRRNSPLHF. DNA for the CDR3: TGTGCCAGCAGCTTAGGCGACAGAAGAAATTCACCCCTCCACTTT. The variable domain in full, completed from reference TRBV7-2 and TRBJ1-6, reads GAGVSQSPSNKVTEKGKDVELRCDPISGHTALYWYRQSLGQGLEFLIYFQGNSAPDKSGLPSDRFSAERTGGSVSTLTIQRTQQEDSAVYLCASSLGDRRNSPLHFGNGTRLTVT.

The V gene is TRBV5-1, the J gene TRBJ1-1; D perhaps matches TRBD1 (5 bases). Per germline, CDR1 SGHRS and CDR2 YFSETQ. CDR3 length: 16 amino acids. V lost 0 bases, J lost 3 bases, and 15 bases lay in between. The CDR3 protein is CASSLGQRRAYTEAFF. CDR3 nucleotides: TGCGCCAGCAGCTTGGGACAGCGACGTGCGTACACTGAAGCTTTCTTT.

The chain joins TRBV7-2 to TRBJ1-1; D not resolved. Germline V gene data show CDR1 as SGHTA and CDR2 as FQGNSA. Trimming removed 5 bases at V and 5 bases at J, with 12 bases between. The CDR3 extends over 13 amino acids. CDR3: CASSPDVRTEAFF. The CDR3 DNA reads TGTGCCAGCAGCCCAGACGTAAGGACTGAAGCTTTCTTT.

This clone was recorded only once. The CDR3: CASSYSTNLDTEAFF. CDR3 DNA: TGTGCCAGCAGTTACTCGACCAACTTGGACACTGAAGCTTTCTTT. The V and J genes are TRBV6-5 and TRBJ1-1; no firm D call. The CDR3 is made up of 15 amino acids. V gave up 0 bases and J gave up 3 bases, with 11 bases separating them. Germline-derived CDR1 and CDR2 are MNHEY and SVGAGI.

The J gene is TRBJ2-7, the V gene TRBV9, with D possibly TRBD1 on 6 matching bases. The CDR3 is 14 amino acids. The germline CDR1 and CDR2 sequences are SGDLS and YYNGEE. V was clipped by 3 bases and J by 0 bases, with 10 bases between them. The CDR3 protein is CASSGAGDSYEQYF. CDR3 coding DNA: TGTGCCAGCAGCGGAGCAGGGGACTCCTACGAGCAGTACTTC.

The chain carries TRBV6-6 and TRBJ1-6; D unresolved. Germline V gene data show CDR1 as MNHNY and CDR2 as SVGAGI (reference sequence). The germline V and J ends were trimmed by 2 bases and 7 bases, with 12 bases remaining between them. The CDR3 spans 15 residues. The CDR3 nucleotides read TGTGCCAGCAGTTACGGCAGCCCGGCAAATTCACCCCTCCACTTT. It translates to CASSYGSPANSPLHF.

CDR3 in DNA: TGTGCCAGCGGTCAGGCGGGGAGGGCGAGGAATGAGCAGTTCTTC. It codes for CASGQAGRARNEQFF. This chain links TRBV18 with TRBJ2-1; TRBD2 matches at 7 bases. The CDR3 extends over 15 amino acids. Trimming removed 8 bases from V and 7 bases from J; junction bases left unmatched: 14. Germline CDR1 reads KGHSH; CDR2 reads LQKENI.

The V and J genes are TRBV19 and TRBJ2-2; no firm D call. V gave up 5 bases and J gave up 5 bases, with 15 bases separating them. CDR1 and CDR2 (germline): LNHDA, SQIVND (reference sequence). The CDR3 is made up of 15 amino acids. The CDR3 nucleotides are TGTGCCAGTAGTCCACGGACCGGCTGGACCGGGGAGCTGTTTTTT. Translated, it gives CASSPRTGWTGELFF.

This chain uses TRBV7-9 with TRBJ1-2, with 9 bases fitting TRBD1. Germline CDR1 is SEHNR and CDR2 is FQNEAQ (reference sequence). V shed 4 bases, J shed 6 bases, and the junction held 6 bases outside the gene matches. The CDR3 totals 14 residues. CDR3 protein: CASSSPDRGNGYTF. In nucleotides, the CDR3 is TGTGCCAGCAGCTCGCCGGACAGGGGTAATGGCTACACCTTC.

V usage is TRBV13 and J usage is TRBJ2-7; D is unclear. CDR3 length equals 13 residues. Germline V gene sequence: CDR1 PRHDT, CDR2 FYEKMQ (reference sequence). Between the trimmed V and J ends, which lost 3 bases and 1 base, there was a span of 7 bases. Written as DNA, the CDR3 is TGTGCCAGCAGCTTGGCCAGATCCTACGAGCAGTACTTC. As protein: CASSLARSYEQYF. The full variable domain, with the rest looked up from reference TRBV13 and TRBJ2-7, is AAGVIQSPRHLIKEKRETATLKCYPIPRHDTVYWYQQGPGQDPQFLISFYEKMQSDKGSIPDRFSAQQFSDYHSELNMSSLELGDSALYFCASSLARSYEQYFGPGTRLTVT.

This chain connects TRBV19 to TRBJ2-1; 8 positions agree with TRBD2. The CDR3 contains 15 residues. CDR1 LNHDA and CDR2 SQIVND come from the germline V gene (reference sequence). V shed 6 bases, J shed 4 bases, and the junction held 8 bases outside the gene matches. This CDR3 reads CASSSSGSRYNEQFF. CDR3 DNA: TGTGCCAGTAGCTCGAGCGGGAGTCGGTACAATGAGCAGTTCTTC.

In its sample, this clone was seen once. CDR3 region: CASSLSRASSYNEQFF. The CDR3, as DNA: TGTGCCAGCAGCTTAAGCAGGGCGAGCTCCTACAATGAGCAGTTCTTC. This chain links TRBV7-2 with TRBJ2-1, with a weak D call TRBD1 (5 bases). V lost 2 bases and J 0 bases, leaving 11 bases between the germline ends. CDR1 is SGHTA and CDR2 is FQGNSA in the germline V gene. The CDR3 runs 16 residues. Variable domain in full (rest from reference TRBV7-2 and TRBJ2-1): GAGVSQSPSNKVTEKGKDVELRCDPISGHTALYWYRQSLGQGLEFLIYFQGNSAPDKSGLPSDRFSAERTGGSVSTLTIQRTQQEDSAVYLCASSLSRASSYNEQFFGPGTRLTVL.

A remark on this clone: This CDR3 is also generated by other DNA sequences in the sample. The genes are TRBV3-1 (or the pseudogene TRBV3-2) and TRBJ1-2; D not resolved. The CDR3 is 12 residues long. CDR1 is LGHDT, CDR2 YNNKEL, per germline (reference sequence). V gave up 0 bases and J gave up 4 bases, with 3 bases separating them. This chain's CDR3 is CASSQDSYGYTF. The DNA of the CDR3 is TGTGCCAGCAGCCAAGATAGCTATGGCTACACCTTC.

The chain employs TRBV5-1 and TRBJ2-3; the D gene is possibly TRBD2 (5 bases). CDR1 and CDR2 (germline): SGHRS, YFSETQ. V lost 0 bases, J lost 5 bases, and 16 bases lay in between. The CDR3 runs to 16 residues. The CDR3 DNA sequence: TGCGCCAGCAGCTTGGAGCCGGGGATTAAAGGAGATACGCAGTATTTT. Translation gives CASSLEPGIKGDTQYF.

This sequence joins TRBV7-2 and TRBJ2-7, with 9 bases matching TRBD2. Trimming removed 1 base from V and 3 bases from J; junction bases left unmatched: 7. The CDR3 contains 16 residues. Germline V gene sequence: CDR1 SGHTA, CDR2 FQGNSA. The CDR3 nucleotides are TGTGCCAGCAGCTTAGACGCTAGCGGGAACCTCTACGAGCAGTACTTC. It codes for CASSLDASGNLYEQYF.

The chain uses TRBV28 and TRBJ1-1; D remains unclear. Germline CDR1 reads MDHEN; CDR2 reads SYDVKM. The CDR3 has 16 residues. The V end was cut by 7 bases, the J end by 5 bases, with 23 bases between. The CDR3 loop is CASKVSGLAGGTEAFF. As DNA, the CDR3 is TGTGCCAGCAAAGTTTCGGGTCTAGCGGGTGGAACTGAAGCTTTCTTT.

The chain couples TRBV6-5 to TRBJ1-2; weak D call: TRBD1 (5 bases). The CDR3 spans 16 residues. The V gene's germline CDR1 is MNHEY and CDR2 SVGAGI. Trimming pared 0 bases from V and 7 bases from J, leaving 18 bases between. DNA for the CDR3: TGTGCCAGCAGTTACTCGCCCGGGACGGACATCTTTGGCTACACCTTC. Its protein is CASSYSPGTDIFGYTF.

The chain recombines TRBV11-2 with TRBJ1-2, with 7 bases lining up with TRBD1. The CDR3 contains 13 residues. Unmatched junction bases numbered 8, after V lost 5 bases and J lost 8 bases. CDR1 and CDR2 (germline): SGHAT, FQNNGV. The CDR3 loop is CASSEQGQSGYTF. CDR3 bases: TGTGCCAGCAGCGAACAGGGACAGTCAGGCTACACCTTC.

V is TRBV7-2 and J is TRBJ2-3, with TRBD2 identical over 11 bases. The CDR3 spans 19 residues. Germline V gene sequence: CDR1 SGHTA, CDR2 FQGNSA. V gave up 7 bases and J gave up 1 base; unmatched junction bases: 16. The CDR3 loop reads CASTSPWIAGGRGTDTQYF. The CDR3 DNA sequence: TGTGCCAGCACCTCCCCATGGATAGCGGGGGGGAGAGGCACAGATACGCAGTATTTT.

The rearrangement joins TRBV27 to TRBJ1-6; D ambiguous. From germline, CDR1 is MNHEY and CDR2 SMNVEV (reference sequence). Trimming removed 8 bases from V and 6 bases from J, with 14 bases in between. The CDR3 has 14 amino acids. The CDR3 loop is CASSATAGNSPLHF. The CDR3 DNA is TGTGCCAGCTCCGCCACCGCGGGTAATTCACCCCTCCACTTT.

The chain is built from TRBV28 and TRBJ2-7; D unresolved. Trimming pared 7 bases from V and 0 bases from J, leaving 7 bases between. Germline CDR1 MDHEN, CDR2 SYDVKM. This CDR3 has 12 residues. The CDR3 region is CASMAFSYEQYF. DNA for the CDR3: TGTGCCAGCATGGCTTTCTCCTACGAGCAGTACTTC.

This rearrangement joins TRBV6-5 to TRBJ1-2; 7 nucleotides align to TRBD1. This CDR3 comprises 15 residues. V was clipped by 5 bases and J by 8 bases; unmatched bases: 14. Germline V gene lookup returns CDR1 MNHEY and CDR2 SVGAGI. The CDR3 loop reads CASSTRTGGLAGYTF. The CDR3 DNA sequence: TGTGCCAGCAGTACACGGACAGGCGGCTTAGCGGGCTACACCTTC.

V usage is TRBV28 and J usage is TRBJ1-5; 7 nucleotides agree with TRBD1. This CDR3 comprises 15 residues. Germline V lookup: CDR1 MDHEN, CDR2 SYDVKM. J gave up 4 bases and V 4 bases, and 7 bases lay outside the gene matches. For the CDR3, the DNA is TGTGCCAGCAGTTCCCTCGACAGGGCAAATCAGCCCCAGCATTTT. Translation gives CASSSLDRANQPQHF.